The 7 T cell receptor beta chains below come from one sample, sequenced in a study of shared clonotypes between healthy human individuals. Generated by immunoSEQ multiplex PCR, the TCRdb table keeps only in-frame clones and is missing some. The repertoire holds around 750,000 clones, with less than 85% as singletons. Sequenced input: memory CD4+ T cells sorted from blood. Subset of the sample: CD45RA-negative fraction. The receptors were sampled from a woman aged 30 to 39 in good health.

The gene calls are TRBV4-1 and TRBJ2-7; 12 nucleotides line up with TRBD2. The CDR3 totals 14 residues. The J segment lost 4 bases and the V segment lost 4 bases, leaving 2 bases of the junction unmatched. The germline gives CDR1 MGHRA, CDR2 YSYEKL. The CDR3 sequence: CASSLGLAGYEQYF. The CDR3 nucleotides read TGCGCCAGCAGCCTTGGACTAGCGGGATACGAGCAGTACTTC.

The chain is built from TRBV28 and TRBJ2-3; a possible D gene is TRBD2 (7 bases). Germline V gene lookup returns CDR1 MDHEN and CDR2 SYDVKM. The CDR3 contains 14 residues. V dropped 6 bases and J dropped 4 bases, with 14 bases sitting between them. This chain's CDR3 is CASSSTGRADTQYF. CDR3 coding DNA: TGTGCCAGCAGCTCCACAGGGAGGGCAGATACGCAGTATTTT. Full variable domain (outside the CDR3, taken from reference TRBV28 and TRBJ2-3): DVKVTQSSRYLVKRTGEKVFLECVQDMDHENMFWYRQDPGLGLRLIYFSYDVKMKEKGDIPEGYSVSREKKERFSLILESASTNQTSMYLCASSSTGRADTQYFGPGTRLTVL.

V is TRBV4-1 and J is TRBJ1-5, with D unresolved. The CDR3 consists of 15 residues. Trimming stripped 3 bases from V and 3 bases from J, with 12 bases between. Per the germline V gene, CDR1 is MGHRA and CDR2 is YSYEKL. For the CDR3, the DNA is TGCGCCAGCAGCCAGGAAGGACTTAACAATCAGCCCCAGCATTTT. Translation: CASSQEGLNNQPQHF.

CDR3 region: CASGQGNEQFF. The DNA of the CDR3 is TGTGCCAGCGGGCAGGGTAATGAGCAGTTCTTC. The chain links TRBV7-3 to TRBJ2-1, with D tentatively TRBD1 (5 bases). The CDR3 consists of 11 residues. Trimming took 8 bases from V and 7 from J, leaving 9 bases between them. CDR1 and CDR2 from the germline V gene are SGHTA and FQGTGA.

About this clone: The same CDR3 can be traced to other DNA sequences in this sample. The V call is TRBV6-1, the J call TRBJ1-3; 11 nucleotides agree with TRBD1. V was clipped by 6 bases and J by 2 bases; unmatched bases: 3. Per germline, CDR1 MNHNS and CDR2 SASEGT. The CDR3 has 15 residues. The DNA for the CDR3 is TGTGCCAGCAGCGGACAGGGGGCAACTGGAAACACCATATATTTT. This translates into CASSGQGATGNTIYF.

Note on this clone: Other DNA sequences of this sample code for an identical CDR3. The chain uses TRBV18 and TRBJ1-1; D gene ambiguous. This CDR3 spans 13 amino acids. Germline V CDR1 and CDR2: KGHSH, LQKENI. V lost 0 bases and J lost 5, with 7 bases in between. The CDR3 is CASSPPVGTEAFF. Here the CDR3 DNA reads TGTGCCAGCTCACCACCGGTAGGAACTGAAGCTTTCTTT.

This clone was recorded once. V and J are TRBV30 and TRBJ2-1; D gene unclear. The CDR3 contains 16 residues. CDR1 GTSNPN and CDR2 SVGIG come from the germline V gene (reference sequence). Trimming cost V 3 bases and J 0 bases, with 15 bases left between them. The CDR3 region is CAWRDDMGSSYNEQFF. For the CDR3, the DNA is TGTGCCTGGAGAGACGACATGGGAAGCTCCTACAATGAGCAGTTCTTC.